Reported below is one TCR beta chain. The data belong to a study of blood T cell repertoires in COVID-19. For the study at large: There were acute and convalescent COVID-19 samples, and they came from the United States, Italy and Spain. PBMCs, B-cell-depleted T cells, or T cells provided the cDNA or gDNA that made up the material.

The length of the CDR3 is 14 residues. Germline V CDR1 and CDR2: ENHRY, SYGVKD. V was clipped by 4 bases and J by 4 bases; unmatched bases: 4. Sequenced by immunoSEQ multiplex PCR; TCRdb stores in-frame clones only, minus some. The sample consists of more than 250,000 clones, 70% to 90% of them appearing once. Sequences were obtained from PBMCs or T cells enriched from blood (not recorded which). This TCR was sampled from a woman in her thirties who had recovered from COVID-19. This sequence joins TRBV10-3 and TRBJ2-7; TRBD1 aligns across 10 bases. In nucleotides, the CDR3 is TGTGCCATCAGTGGCCGGGACAGGGGTTACGAGCAGTACTTC. Protein sequence: CAISGRDRGYEQYF.